This entry lists 15 T cell receptor beta chains sequenced from one sample in a study of persistence of HIV-infected CD4 T cells. Which antigens these TCRs recognize remains unknown. Overlapping HIV-1 Gag 15-mer peptides at 1 ug per peptide per mL were used. Sorting of responding CD4+ T cells relied on upregulated CD40 ligand together with CD69. The immunoSEQ assay was version 4, run in survey mode. Sequencing used immunoSEQ multiplex PCR; TCRdb keeps in-frame clones, though not all of them. The repertoire consists of about 32,000 clones, with 60% to 75% occurring once and the leading ten covering roughly 1.4%. The sequences come from CD4+ T cells sorted from PBMCs after roughly 18-hour stimulation, collected from a patient who received antiretroviral therapy. The origin of the receptors is an adult man with HIV who was CMV-seropositive.

Only a few counts were recorded for this clone. This rearrangement joins TRBV6-1 to TRBJ1-5; D is uncertain. V was pared by 0 bases and J by 12 bases, with 6 bases between. The germline gives CDR1 MNHNS, CDR2 SASEGT. This CDR3 contains 11 residues. The CDR3 coding sequence is TGTGCCAGCAGTGAAGCAAGGGACCAGCATTTT. Its protein is CASSEARDQHF.

This clone was seen a handful of times. The chain joins TRBV5-6 to TRBJ2-1; D is undetermined. This CDR3 has 12 amino acids. Germline V gene sequence: CDR1 SGHDT, CDR2 YYEEEE. The V gene lost 3 bases and the J gene lost 12 bases, with 13 bases spanning the gap. In DNA form, the CDR3 reads TGTGCCAGCAGCTCAAGTCTCGGCGGGCAGTTCTTC. This sequence encodes CASSSSLGGQFF.

V is TRBV11-2 and J is TRBJ1-4; D call uncertain. This CDR3 contains 14 residues. The V gene lost 3 bases and the J gene lost 0 bases, with 5 bases spanning the gap. Germline loops: CDR1 SGHAT, CDR2 FQNNGV. CDR3 sequence: CASSFSSTNEKLFF. In DNA, the CDR3 is TGTGCCAGCAGCTTTTCTTCAACTAATGAAAAACTGTTTTTT.

The chain combines TRBV19 with TRBJ2-2; 9 bases align to TRBD1. There are 17 residues in the CDR3. CDR1 and CDR2 from the germline V gene are LNHDA and SQIVND (reference sequence). Trimming removed 5 bases from V and 2 bases from J; junction bases left unmatched: 9. CDR3 sequence reads: CASSAPLGQGNTGELFF. The CDR3 DNA sequence: TGTGCCAGTAGTGCCCCCTTGGGACAGGGCAACACCGGGGAGCTGTTTTTT.

The chain joins TRBV29-1 to TRBJ1-5; 8 bases agree with TRBD1. The CDR3 consists of 15 residues. J was trimmed by 6 bases and V by 0 bases; bases with no gene match: 7. The V gene's germline CDR1 is SQVTM and CDR2 ANQGSEA. The CDR3 loop is CSVEDDSQGGQPQHF. The CDR3 coding sequence is TGCAGCGTTGAAGATGATTCACAGGGGGGTCAGCCCCAGCATTTT.

The gene calls are TRBV7-9 and TRBJ1-2; D gene ambiguous. The CDR3 has 13 residues. V lost 5 bases to trimming and J lost 6 bases, with 13 bases between them. Germline CDR1 and CDR2: SEHNR and FQNEAQ (reference sequence). The CDR3 region has the DNA TGTGCCAGCAGCCCTACTTACGGGGATGGCTACACCTTC. This encodes CASSPTYGDGYTF.

The chain employs TRBV19 and TRBJ1-5; D is uncertain. CDR1 and CDR2 (germline): LNHDA, SQIVND (reference sequence). Trimming took off 0 bases at V and 5 bases at J, with 5 bases between the two ends. The CDR3 length is 13 residues. The CDR3, as DNA: TGTGCCAGTAGTATAGAAGAGTATCAGCCCCAGCATTTT. Amino acids: CASSIEEYQPQHF.

With regard to this clone: Other nucleotide sequences from this sample produce the same CDR3. The chain combines TRBV12-3 or TRBV12-4 with TRBJ2-7; D uncertain. V lost 6 bases, J lost 5 bases, and 11 bases lay in between. CDR3 size: 12 residues. The CDR3 reads CASSSGVDEQYF. CDR3 DNA sequence: TGTGCCAGCAGCAGTGGGGTCGACGAGCAGTACTTC.

The chain combines TRBV13 with TRBJ1-6; 7 nucleotides line up with TRBD1. With V trimmed by 6 bases and J by 0 bases, 5 bases remained unmatched. CDR1 PRHDT and CDR2 FYEKMQ come from the germline V gene (reference sequence). The CDR3 runs 16 residues. The CDR3 is CASRNRGSSYNSPLHF. CDR3 DNA: TGTGCCAGCAGGAACAGGGGAAGCTCCTATAATTCACCCCTCCACTTT.

The genes are TRBV5-6 and TRBJ2-3, with TRBD2 as a possible D gene (5 bases). The germline V and J ends were trimmed by 0 bases and 6 bases, with 11 bases remaining between them. Germline assignment: CDR1 SGHDT and CDR2 YYEEEE. The CDR3 covers 14 residues. The DNA for the CDR3 is TGTGCCAGCAGCTTGGGGACTTTTGTGGATACGCAGTATTTT. Residues: CASSLGTFVDTQYF.

This clone was picked up a small number of times. The V call is TRBV2, the J call TRBJ2-7; 9 bases are a match to TRBD1. With 5 bases clipped from V and 4 bases from J, the junction kept 6 bases outside the gene matches. Germline loops: CDR1 SNHLY, CDR2 FYNNEI. The CDR3 consists of 14 residues. The CDR3 sequence: CASSHRDRAYEQYF. The CDR3 DNA reads as TGTGCCAGCAGTCACCGGGACAGGGCGTACGAGCAGTACTTC.

The chain combines TRBV15 with TRBJ1-2, with a possible D match to TRBD1 (5 bases). V was trimmed by 1 base and J by 7 bases, leaving 19 bases between them. The CDR3 length is 16 residues. Germline V lookup: CDR1 LNHNV, CDR2 YYDKDF (reference sequence). Written as DNA, the CDR3 is TGTGCCACCAGCAGAGCGGGGGGGATGGCGTTAGGTGGCTACACCTTC. Its translation: CATSRAGGMALGGYTF.

The rearrangement uses TRBV14 and TRBJ2-1; 9 bases fit TRBD1. Germline CDR1 is SGHDN and CDR2 is FVKESK. The length of the CDR3 is 17 residues. The V segment lost 4 bases and the J segment 1 base; nucleotides outside the gene matches: 8. This CDR3 is CASSPPHGTGSYNEQFF. CDR3 DNA: TGTGCCAGCAGCCCCCCCCACGGGACAGGGTCCTACAATGAGCAGTTCTTC.

As DNA, the CDR3 is TGTGCCAGCAGTTACTGGACAGGGAGGAACACTGAAGCTTTCTTT. Its translation: CASSYWTGRNTEAFF. This chain joins TRBV6-5 and TRBJ1-1; 8 nucleotides match TRBD1. From germline, CDR1 is MNHEY and CDR2 SVGAGI. The CDR3 contains 15 residues. J was trimmed by 1 base and V by 1 base; bases with no gene match: 2.

This chain connects TRBV28 to TRBJ1-2; D gene uncertain. V gave up 7 bases and J gave up 5 bases, with 8 bases separating them. Germline loops: CDR1 MDHEN, CDR2 SYDVKM. The CDR3 has 11 residues. The CDR3, as DNA: TGTGCCAGCACAACTTGGTATGGCTACACCTTC. Its translation: CASTTWYGYTF.